This record covers a single TCR beta chain. The sample is drawn from a study of PD-L1 blockade in urothelial cancer. Whole-study context: In about 2014 therapy began: atezolizumab 1,200 mg intravenously every 3 weeks. Blood was evaluated 3 weeks (second dose) and 6 weeks after therapy began.

Time point in this sample: pretreatment peripheral blood. V was pared by 7 bases and J by 5 bases, with 6 bases of the junction left unmatched. The CDR3 is made up of 14 amino acids. The germline CDR1 and CDR2 sequences are MNHEY and SVGAGI. Produced via immunoSEQ multiplex PCR; TCRdb's table is partial and in-frame only. The repertoire has 32,000 or so clones, under 90% of them found once; the top ten carry around 16%. The chain links TRBV6-5 to TRBJ2-2, with TRBD2 matching 8 bases. Sequenced material: PBMCs, taken around atezolizumab (anti-PD-L1) treatment. This receptor was taken from a man aged 55 to 70 with urothelial cancer. In DNA form, the CDR3 reads TGTGCCAGCACCTCCCGGGGGGGTACCGGGGAGCTGTTTTTT. It specifies CASTSRGGTGELFF.